This T cell receptor beta chain came from a study of patients and donors after allogeneic stem cell transplantation. TCRdb reprocessed the RT-PCR reads via MiXCR and lists one record per CDR3 protein. The sample includes hundreds of thousands of distinct CDR3 sequences, approximately 16% of them seen just once. The CDR3 has 14 residues. The germline CDR1 and CDR2 sequences are MGHRA and YSYEKL. Trimming shortened V by 0 bases and J by 6 bases, and 9 bases separated the two germline ends. This clonotype was counted between two and nine times. This TCR derives from a human donor who was either an allogeneic HSCT recipient or a stem cell or donor lymphocyte infusion donor (not recorded which). It is not recorded whose cells these are; they may come from a transplant donor. Sequencing was carried out using blood, either unsorted or a sorted T cell fraction (not recorded which). V and J are TRBV4-1 and TRBJ2-4; D assignment may be TRBD1 or TRBD2 (5 bases each). The CDR3 DNA sequence: TGCGCCAGCAGCCAAGACGGGGCGAGAAACATTCAGTACTTC. Protein product: CASSQDGARNIQYF.